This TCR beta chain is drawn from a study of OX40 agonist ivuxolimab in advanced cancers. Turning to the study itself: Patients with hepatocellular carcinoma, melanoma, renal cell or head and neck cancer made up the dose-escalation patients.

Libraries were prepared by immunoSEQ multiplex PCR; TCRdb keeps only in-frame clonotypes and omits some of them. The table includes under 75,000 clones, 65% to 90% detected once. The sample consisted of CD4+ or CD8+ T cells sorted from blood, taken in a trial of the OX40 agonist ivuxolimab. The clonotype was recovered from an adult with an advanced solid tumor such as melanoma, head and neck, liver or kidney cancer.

Here the CDR3 DNA reads TGTGCCAGCAGCGTACAAAGAAACTATGGCTACACCTTC. This codes for CASSVQRNYGYTF. The chain uses TRBV7-9 and TRBJ1-2; D unclear. The germline V gene has CDR1 SEHNR and CDR2 FQNEAQ (reference sequence). Trimming pared 5 bases from V and 2 bases from J, leaving 9 bases between. This CDR3 has 13 amino acids.